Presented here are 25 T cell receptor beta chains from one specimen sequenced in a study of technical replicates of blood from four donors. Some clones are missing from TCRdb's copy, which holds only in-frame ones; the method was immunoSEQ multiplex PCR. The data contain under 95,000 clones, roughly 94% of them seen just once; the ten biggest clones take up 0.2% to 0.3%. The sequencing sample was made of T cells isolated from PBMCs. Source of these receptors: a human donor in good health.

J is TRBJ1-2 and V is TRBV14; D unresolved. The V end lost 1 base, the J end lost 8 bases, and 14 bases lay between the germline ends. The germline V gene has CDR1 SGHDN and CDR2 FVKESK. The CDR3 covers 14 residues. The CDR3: CASSQVMELRGYTF. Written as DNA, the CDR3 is TGTGCCAGCAGCCAAGTTATGGAGTTGCGGGGCTACACCTTC.

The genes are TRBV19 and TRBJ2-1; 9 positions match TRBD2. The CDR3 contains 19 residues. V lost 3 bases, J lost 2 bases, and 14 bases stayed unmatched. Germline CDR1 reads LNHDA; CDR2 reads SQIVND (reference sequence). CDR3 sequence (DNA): TGTGCCAGTAGTATGGGGACTAGCATTTTCGGGCTCCCCTACAATGAGCAGTTCTTC. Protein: CASSMGTSIFGLPYNEQFF.

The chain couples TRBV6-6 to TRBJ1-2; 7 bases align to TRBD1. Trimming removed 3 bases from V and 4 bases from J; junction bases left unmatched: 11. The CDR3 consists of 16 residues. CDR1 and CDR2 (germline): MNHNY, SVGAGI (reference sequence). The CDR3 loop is CASSYDRQGTPYGYTF. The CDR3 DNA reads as TGTGCCAGCAGTTATGATCGACAGGGAACCCCCTATGGCTACACCTTC.

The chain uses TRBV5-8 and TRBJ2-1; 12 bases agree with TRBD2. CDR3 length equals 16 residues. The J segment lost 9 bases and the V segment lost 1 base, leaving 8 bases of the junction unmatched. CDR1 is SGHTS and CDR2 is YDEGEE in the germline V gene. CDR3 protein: CASSLTTTSGSGEQFF. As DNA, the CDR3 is TGTGCCAGCAGCTTGACCACGACTAGCGGGAGTGGTGAGCAGTTCTTC.

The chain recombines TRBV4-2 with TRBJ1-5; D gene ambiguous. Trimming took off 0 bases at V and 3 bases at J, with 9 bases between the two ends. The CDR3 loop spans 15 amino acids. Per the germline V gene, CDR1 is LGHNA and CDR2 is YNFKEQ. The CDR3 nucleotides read TGTGCCAGCAGCCAAGAGTCCCGGGTCAATCAGCCCCAGCATTTT. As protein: CASSQESRVNQPQHF.

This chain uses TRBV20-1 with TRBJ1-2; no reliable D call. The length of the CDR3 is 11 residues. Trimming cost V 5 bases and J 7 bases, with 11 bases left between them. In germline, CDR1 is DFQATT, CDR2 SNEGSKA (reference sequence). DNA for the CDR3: TGCAGTGCTTCCGACTATTCTGGCTACACCTTC. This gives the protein CSASDYSGYTF.

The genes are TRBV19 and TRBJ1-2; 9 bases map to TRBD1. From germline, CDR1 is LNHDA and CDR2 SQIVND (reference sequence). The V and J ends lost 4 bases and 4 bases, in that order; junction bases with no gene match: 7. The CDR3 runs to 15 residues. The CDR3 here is CASSTRMGQGYGYTF. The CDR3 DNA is TGTGCCAGTAGTACAAGGATGGGACAGGGCTATGGCTACACCTTC.

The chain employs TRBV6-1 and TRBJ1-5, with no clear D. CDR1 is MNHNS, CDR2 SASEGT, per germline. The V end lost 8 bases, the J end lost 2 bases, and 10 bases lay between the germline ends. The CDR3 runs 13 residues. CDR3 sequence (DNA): TGTGCCAGCGGTGTGGAGCGCAATCAGCCCCAGCATTTT. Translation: CASGVERNQPQHF.

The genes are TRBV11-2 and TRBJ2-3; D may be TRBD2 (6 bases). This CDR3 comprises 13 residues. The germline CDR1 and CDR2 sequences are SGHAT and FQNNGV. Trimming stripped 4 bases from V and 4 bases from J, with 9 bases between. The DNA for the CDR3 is TGTGCCAGCAGCTGGGACTTTGCAGATACGCAGTATTTT. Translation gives CASSWDFADTQYF.

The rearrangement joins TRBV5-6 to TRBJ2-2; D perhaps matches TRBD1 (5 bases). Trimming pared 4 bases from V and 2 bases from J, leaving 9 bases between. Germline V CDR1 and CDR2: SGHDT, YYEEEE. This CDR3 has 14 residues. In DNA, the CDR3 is TGTGCCAGCAGCCCGACAGTTAACACCGGGGAGCTGTTTTTT. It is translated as CASSPTVNTGELFF.

In nucleotides, the CDR3 is TGTGCCAGCAGTGTGATGGGGGCATCCAATGAGCAGTTCTTC. This sequence encodes CASSVMGASNEQFF. This chain joins TRBV6-5 and TRBJ2-1, with a possible D match to TRBD1 (6 bases). Germline assignment: CDR1 MNHEY and CDR2 SVGAGI. The ends were cut back, 5 bases at V and 6 bases at J, with 14 bases in the middle. There are 14 residues in the CDR3.

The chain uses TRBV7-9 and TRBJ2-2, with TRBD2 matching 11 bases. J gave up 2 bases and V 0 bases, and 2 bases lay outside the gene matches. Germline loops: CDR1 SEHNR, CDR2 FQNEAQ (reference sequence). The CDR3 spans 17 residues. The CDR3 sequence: CASSLAGLAANTGELFF. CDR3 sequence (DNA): TGTGCCAGCAGCTTAGCGGGACTAGCGGCTAACACCGGGGAGCTGTTTTTT.

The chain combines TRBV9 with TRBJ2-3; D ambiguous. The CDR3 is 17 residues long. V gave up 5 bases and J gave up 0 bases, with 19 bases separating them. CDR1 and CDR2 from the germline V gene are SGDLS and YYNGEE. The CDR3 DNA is TGTGCCAGCAGTCTAGAGCGTACGATCCCTAGCACAGATACGCAGTATTTT. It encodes CASSLERTIPSTDTQYF.

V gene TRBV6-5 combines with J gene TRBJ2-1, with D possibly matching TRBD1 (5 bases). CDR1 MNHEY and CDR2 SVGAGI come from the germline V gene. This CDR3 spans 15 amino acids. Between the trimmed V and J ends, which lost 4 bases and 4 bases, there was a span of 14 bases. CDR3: CASSFRQILYNEQFF. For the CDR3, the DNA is TGTGCCAGCAGTTTCCGACAGATACTATACAATGAGCAGTTCTTC.

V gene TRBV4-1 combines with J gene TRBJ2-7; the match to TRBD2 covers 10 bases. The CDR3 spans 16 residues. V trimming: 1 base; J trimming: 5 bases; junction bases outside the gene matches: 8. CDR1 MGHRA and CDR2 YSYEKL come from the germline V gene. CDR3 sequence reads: CASSQGRASGSHEQYF. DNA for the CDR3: TGCGCCAGCAGCCAAGGTCGAGCTAGCGGGAGCCACGAGCAGTACTTC.

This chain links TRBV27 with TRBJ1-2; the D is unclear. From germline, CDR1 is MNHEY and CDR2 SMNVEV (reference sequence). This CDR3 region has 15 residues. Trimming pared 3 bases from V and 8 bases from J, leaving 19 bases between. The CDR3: CASSFNPLRTMGYTF. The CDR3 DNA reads TGTGCCAGCAGTTTTAACCCCCTGCGGACTATGGGCTACACCTTC.

CDR3 DNA: TGTGCCAGCTCACCCTCCGGGACAGGCAATCGCTATGGCTACACCTTC. This gives the protein CASSPSGTGNRYGYTF. V is TRBV18 and J is TRBJ1-2; 8 bases match TRBD1. V lost 3 bases and J lost 4; bases outside the gene matches: 10. The germline V gene has CDR1 KGHSH and CDR2 LQKENI. CDR3 length: 16 residues.

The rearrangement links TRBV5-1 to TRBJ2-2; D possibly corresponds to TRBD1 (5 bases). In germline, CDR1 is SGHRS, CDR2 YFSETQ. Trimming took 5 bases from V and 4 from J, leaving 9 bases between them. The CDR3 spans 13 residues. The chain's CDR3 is CASSFQGTGELFF. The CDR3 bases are TGCGCCAGCAGTTTCCAGGGCACCGGGGAGCTGTTTTTT. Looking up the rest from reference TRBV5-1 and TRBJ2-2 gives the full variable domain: KAGVTQTPRYLIKTRGQQVTLSCSPISGHRSVSWYQQTPGQGLQFLFEYFSETQRNKGNFPGRFSGRQFSNSRSEMNVSTLELGDSALYLCASSFQGTGELFFGEGSRLTVL.

In DNA, the CDR3 is TGTGCCAGCTCACCACCCGGGACAGGGGGGAAAAAACTGTTTTTT. Translating it yields CASSPPGTGGKKLFF. The V gene is TRBV18, the J gene TRBJ1-4; 11 positions match TRBD1. The CDR3 is 15 amino acids. Germline lookup yields CDR1 KGHSH and CDR2 LQKENI. Trimming took 0 bases from V and 9 from J; bases not matched to a gene: 3.

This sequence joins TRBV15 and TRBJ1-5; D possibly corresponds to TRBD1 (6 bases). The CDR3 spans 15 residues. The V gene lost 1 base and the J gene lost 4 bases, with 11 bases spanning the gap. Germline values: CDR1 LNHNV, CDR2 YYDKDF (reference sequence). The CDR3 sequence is CATSRVSRGNQPQHF. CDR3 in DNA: TGTGCCACCAGCAGAGTAAGCAGGGGAAATCAGCCCCAGCATTTT.

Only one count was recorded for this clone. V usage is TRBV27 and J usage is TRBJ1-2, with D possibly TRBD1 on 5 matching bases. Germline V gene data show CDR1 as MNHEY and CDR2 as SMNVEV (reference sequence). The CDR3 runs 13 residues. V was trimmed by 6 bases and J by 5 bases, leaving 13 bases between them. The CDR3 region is CASRDSPGYGYTF. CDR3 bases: TGTGCCAGCAGAGATAGTCCAGGGTATGGCTACACCTTC.

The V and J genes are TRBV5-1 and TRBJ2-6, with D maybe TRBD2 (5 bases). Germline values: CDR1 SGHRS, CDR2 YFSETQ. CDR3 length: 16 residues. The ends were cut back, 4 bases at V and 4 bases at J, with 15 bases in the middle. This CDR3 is CASSPKAGAGANVLTF. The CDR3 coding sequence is TGCGCCAGCAGCCCCAAGGCGGGCGCCGGGGCCAACGTCCTGACTTTC.

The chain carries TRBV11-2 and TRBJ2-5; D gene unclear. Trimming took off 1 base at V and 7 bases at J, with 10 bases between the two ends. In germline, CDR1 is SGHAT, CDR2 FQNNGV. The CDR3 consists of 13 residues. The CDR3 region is CASSLVGMATQYF. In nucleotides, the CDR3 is TGTGCCAGCAGCTTAGTTGGTATGGCGACCCAGTACTTC.

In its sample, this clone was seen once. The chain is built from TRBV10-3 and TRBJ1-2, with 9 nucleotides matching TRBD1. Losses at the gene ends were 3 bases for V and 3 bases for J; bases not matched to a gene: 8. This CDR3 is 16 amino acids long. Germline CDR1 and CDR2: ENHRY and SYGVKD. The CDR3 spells CAISDSIRQGDYGYTF. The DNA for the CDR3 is TGTGCCATCAGTGATTCGATCCGACAGGGGGACTATGGCTACACCTTC.

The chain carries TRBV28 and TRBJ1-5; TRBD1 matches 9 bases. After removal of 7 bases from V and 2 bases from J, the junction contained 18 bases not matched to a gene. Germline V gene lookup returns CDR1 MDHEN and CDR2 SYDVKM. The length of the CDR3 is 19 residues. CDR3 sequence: CASIIQGAGISAGNQPQHF. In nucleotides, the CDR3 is TGTGCCAGCATTATACAGGGGGCCGGGATAAGTGCAGGCAATCAGCCCCAGCATTTT.